The 5 T cell receptor beta chains presented below share a single source sample, sequenced in a study of blood T cells in healthy people across ages. The authors ran a second PCR of about 7 to 11 cycles using a sample-barcoded 5' primer and a J-beta primer mix. TCRdb reprocessed the 5' RACE reads with MiXCR, giving one entry per CDR3 protein. The sample holds 750,000 to 950,000 distinct CDR3 sequences, roughly 29% seen once. These data are also associated with another study on T cells of mothers and their children.

The sequenced material came from blood. The source is a woman in her thirties or forties in good health.

A word on this clonotype: At one boundary the junction diverges from the germline segment, which might be a read error. The rearrangement joins TRBV5-1 to TRBJ2-2; maybe TRBD2 (6 bases). Germline V gene sequence: CDR1 SGHRS, CDR2 YFSETQ. This CDR3 comprises 15 residues. This CDR3 is CASSLQSRDTGGLFF. In DNA form, the CDR3 reads TGCGCCAGCAGCTTGCAGTCCCGAGACACCGGGGGGCTGTTTTTT.

V usage is TRBV30 and J usage is TRBJ1-2; the match to TRBD1 covers 8 bases. The V segment lost 3 bases and the J segment 9 bases; nucleotides outside the gene matches: 12. Germline V gene data show CDR1 as GTSNPN and CDR2 as SVGIG (reference sequence). CDR3 length equals 14 residues. The CDR3 DNA reads TGTGCCTGGAGCGCCGGTCCAGGGGGCATTAGCTACACCTTC. This codes for CAWSAGPGGISYTF.

The chain is built from TRBV6-6 and TRBJ1-2; 7 bases map to TRBD1. The germline CDR1 and CDR2 sequences are MNHNY and SVGAGI (reference sequence). The CDR3 runs to 14 residues. The V and J ends lost 7 bases and 7 bases, in that order; junction bases with no gene match: 12. The CDR3 nucleotides are TGTGCCAGCATGGGGAGGTCAGGGGGGGGTGGCTACACCTTC. Amino acid sequence: CASMGRSGGGGYTF.

In this sample, this clonotype turned up many times. The chain joins TRBV15 to TRBJ1-2, with D hard to call. The CDR3 runs 14 residues. Germline V gene sequence: CDR1 LNHNV, CDR2 YYDKDF (reference sequence). V dropped 0 bases and J dropped 8 bases, with 13 bases sitting between them. This CDR3 is CATSRDRWIGGYTF. The CDR3 DNA is TGTGCCACCAGCAGAGATCGGTGGATAGGCGGCTACACCTTC.

This chain connects TRBV9 to TRBJ2-1; D remains unclear. Trimming took 7 bases from V and 5 from J, leaving 13 bases between them. This CDR3 comprises 13 residues. The germline gives CDR1 SGDLS, CDR2 YYNGEE. The CDR3 protein is CASSPRVHNEQFF. The CDR3 DNA reads as TGTGCCAGCTCCCCCCGGGTCCACAATGAGCAGTTCTTC.